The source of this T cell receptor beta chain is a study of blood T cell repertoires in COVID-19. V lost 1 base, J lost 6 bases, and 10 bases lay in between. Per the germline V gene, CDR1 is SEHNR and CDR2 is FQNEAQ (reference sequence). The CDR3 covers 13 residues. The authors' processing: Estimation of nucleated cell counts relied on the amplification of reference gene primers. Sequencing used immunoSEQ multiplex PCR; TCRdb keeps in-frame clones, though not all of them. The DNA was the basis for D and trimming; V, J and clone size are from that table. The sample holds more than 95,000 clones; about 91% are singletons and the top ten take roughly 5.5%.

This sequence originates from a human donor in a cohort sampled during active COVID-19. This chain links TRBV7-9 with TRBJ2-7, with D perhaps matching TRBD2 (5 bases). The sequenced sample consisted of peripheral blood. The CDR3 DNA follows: TGTGCCAGCAGCTTAGTCGGGGTTGGCGAGCAGTACTTC. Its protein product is CASSLVGVGEQYF.